The 22 T cell receptor beta chains below come from one sample, sequenced in a study of PD-1 blockade in classical Hodgkin lymphoma (TCRdb year 2020). Libraries were made using the immunoSEQ multiplex PCR assay. TCRdb provides this immuneACCESS table in a form limited to in-frame rearrangements. Some clones are lacking; in checked studies, under half of them reflect an unresolved V gene, and why the rest are absent is not known. Present in this sample are roughly 7,700 clones, roughly 88% of which were seen just once. Clones ranked in the top ten supply over 1.5% of the sample. The sample's time point, from its label and the paper: cycle 1 day 1 (C1D1), immediately before nivolumab initiation. All trial patients had relapsed after autologous stem cell transplantation, with cohorts A, B and C differing in prior brentuximab vedotin exposure. A Miltenyi CD4+ T cell isolation kit was used for magnetic negative selection to purify CD4+ T cells from thawed PBMCs.

The sequencing here drew on CD4+ T cells from blood, taken at baseline. Source of these receptors: a human donor with classical Hodgkin lymphoma.

This clone appeared a single time. This chain links TRBV5-1 with TRBJ1-2; 8 bases map to TRBD1. CDR1 is SGHRS, CDR2 YFSETQ, per germline. The CDR3 length is 14 residues. V gave up 0 bases and J gave up 8 bases; unmatched junction bases: 6. The CDR3 protein is CASSLAQGAGGYTF. In DNA, the CDR3 is TGCGCCAGCAGCTTGGCGCAGGGGGCGGGCGGCTACACCTTC.

V and J are TRBV5-4 and TRBJ2-1, with unresolved D. The V end lost 0 bases, the J end lost 3 bases, and 4 bases lay between the germline ends. Per the germline V gene, CDR1 is SGHNT and CDR2 is YYREEE (reference sequence). This CDR3 contains 13 residues. The CDR3 DNA reads TGTGCCAGCAGCTTGGAACTCTACAATGAGCAGTTCTTC. This sequence encodes CASSLELYNEQFF.

CDR3 DNA: TGCGCCAGCAGCCACACAGGGGGCGCCCCCTACGAGCAGTACTTC. Its protein is CASSHTGGAPYEQYF. V and J are TRBV5-1 and TRBJ2-7, with TRBD1 identical over 9 bases. The CDR3 extends over 15 amino acids. Unmatched junction bases numbered 7, after V lost 4 bases and J lost 2 bases. The V gene's germline CDR1 is SGHRS and CDR2 YFSETQ.

V usage is TRBV6-6 and J usage is TRBJ1-5, with D unclear. The CDR3 is 14 residues long. The V gene lost 5 bases and the J gene lost 6 bases, with 14 bases spanning the gap. In germline, CDR1 is MNHNY, CDR2 SVGAGI (reference sequence). CDR3 sequence (DNA): TGTGCCAGCAGTCTTCTGTCGGGAGGTCAGCCCCAGCATTTT. Translation: CASSLLSGGQPQHF.

This chain links TRBV5-4 with TRBJ2-1; TRBD1 matches 7 bases. Germline V CDR1 and CDR2: SGHNT, YYREEE (reference sequence). The CDR3 has 16 residues. J gave up 2 bases and V 4 bases, and 9 bases lay outside the gene matches. This CDR3 is CASSRRGQGPYNEQFF. The CDR3 DNA is TGTGCCAGCAGCCGTAGGGGGCAGGGGCCCTACAATGAGCAGTTCTTC.

The J gene is TRBJ2-2, the V gene TRBV11-1, with D tentatively TRBD1 (5 bases). Trimming removed 1 base from V and 6 bases from J, with 12 bases in between. The length of the CDR3 is 15 residues. The germline gives CDR1 SGHAT, CDR2 FQDESV (reference sequence). The CDR3 coding sequence is TGTGCCAGCAGCTTAGGGTTAGGGGAATCCGGGGAGCTGTTTTTT. Translating gives CASSLGLGESGELFF.

The chain recombines TRBV28 with TRBJ2-7; unclear D gene. V was clipped by 1 base and J by 0 bases, with 19 bases between them. The CDR3 spans 18 residues. In germline, CDR1 is MDHEN, CDR2 SYDVKM. The CDR3 spells CASSLSPGLGSHSYEQYF. CDR3 nucleotide sequence: TGTGCCAGCAGTTTATCCCCTGGATTGGGGTCCCACTCCTACGAGCAGTACTTC.

This clone came up once. The chain has TRBV11-2 and TRBJ2-7; D perhaps matches TRBD1 (5 bases). With 0 bases removed from V and 6 bases from J, the gap between germline ends came to 9 bases. The CDR3 contains 13 residues. Germline loops: CDR1 SGHAT, CDR2 FQNNGV. DNA for the CDR3: TGTGCCAGCAGCTTAGATGACAGCACCGAGCAGTACTTC. This gives the protein CASSLDDSTEQYF.

V and J are TRBV5-6 and TRBJ1-6, with D uncertain. Per the germline V gene, CDR1 is SGHDT and CDR2 is YYEEEE. Trimming stripped 2 bases from V and 10 bases from J, with 7 bases between. The CDR3 runs 12 residues. The CDR3 loop is CASSFLGSPLHF. DNA of the CDR3: TGTGCCAGCAGCTTCCTAGGCTCACCCCTCCACTTT.

V usage is TRBV5-1 and J usage is TRBJ2-3, with 10 nucleotides matching TRBD2. The junction had 2 bases not matched to a gene; V was cut back by 2 bases and J by 5 bases. The germline V gene has CDR1 SGHRS and CDR2 YFSETQ. The CDR3 spans 14 residues. This CDR3 is CASSLSGREDTQYF. Written as DNA, the CDR3 is TGCGCCAGCAGCTTAAGCGGGAGGGAAGATACGCAGTATTTT.

J is TRBJ1-2 and V is TRBV5-4, with D possibly TRBD1 on 6 matching bases. The CDR3 runs 15 residues. CDR1 is SGHNT, CDR2 YYREEE, per germline (reference sequence). The V end lost 1 base, the J end lost 6 bases, and 16 bases lay between the germline ends. For the CDR3, the DNA is TGTGCCAGCAGCTTGAGTTACAGGGTATACGATGGCTACACCTTC. Its protein is CASSLSYRVYDGYTF.

The V and J genes are TRBV9 and TRBJ2-2; TRBD2 matches at 12 bases. This CDR3 spans 19 amino acids. The V segment lost 5 bases and the J segment 4 bases; nucleotides outside the gene matches: 15. Germline assignment: CDR1 SGDLS and CDR2 YYNGEE. For the CDR3, the DNA is TGTGCCAGCAGTTTAACCGGGACTAGCGGGTCCCTTGGCACCGGGGAGCTGTTTTTT. It codes for CASSLTGTSGSLGTGELFF. Filled out from reference TRBV9 and TRBJ2-2, the complete variable domain reads DSGVTQTPKHLITATGQRVTLRCSPRSGDLSVYWYQQSLDQGLQFLIQYYNGEERAKGNILERFSAQQFPDLHSELNLSSLELGDSALYFCASSLTGTSGSLGTGELFFGEGSRLTVL.

This chain connects TRBV5-6 to TRBJ2-6; D is uncertain. The CDR3 covers 16 residues. The germline gives CDR1 SGHDT, CDR2 YYEEEE. Trimming stripped 0 bases from V and 0 bases from J, with 7 bases between. The CDR3 sequence is CASSLGPHSGANVLTF. DNA of the CDR3: TGTGCCAGCAGCTTGGGACCGCACTCTGGGGCCAACGTCCTGACTTTC.

This clone appeared a single time. The chain carries TRBV7-2 and TRBJ2-3; D is unresolved. Trimming cost V 0 bases and J 6 bases, with 10 bases left between them. CDR3 length equals 14 residues. The germline gives CDR1 SGHTA, CDR2 FQGNSA. The CDR3, as DNA: TGTGCCAGCAGCTTAGCGTTGATCCCGGATACGCAGTATTTT. Its translation: CASSLALIPDTQYF.

The chain has TRBV28 and TRBJ1-2, with D possibly TRBD1 on 5 matching bases. CDR3 length: 15 residues. Germline CDR1 MDHEN, CDR2 SYDVKM. Deletions cut 1 base from V and 2 bases from J, with 11 bases between. As DNA, the CDR3 is TGTGCCAGCAGTTTATCCCCGACAGAAAACTATGGCTACACCTTC. It specifies CASSLSPTENYGYTF.

The CDR3 here is CASSPSLGTLNTEAFF. The CDR3, as DNA: TGTGCCAGCTCACCATCTCTTGGGACATTGAACACTGAAGCTTTCTTT. This chain links TRBV18 with TRBJ1-1, with D maybe TRBD1 (6 bases). The CDR3 loop spans 16 amino acids. The V end lost 2 bases, the J end lost 0 bases, and 13 bases lay between the germline ends. Looked up from germline, CDR1 is KGHSH and CDR2 is LQKENI. The full variable domain, completed using reference TRBV18 and TRBJ1-1, is NAGVMQNPRHLVRRRGQEARLRCSPMKGHSHVYWYRQLPEEGLKFMVYLQKENIIDESGMPKERFSAEFPKEGPSILRIQQVVRGDSAAYFCASSPSLGTLNTEAFFGQGTRLTVV.

This rearrangement joins TRBV7-8 to TRBJ2-7, with no clear D. The CDR3 spans 11 residues. Trimming left V 1 base short and J 7 bases short, with 5 bases between. Germline CDR1 is SGHVS and CDR2 is FQNEAQ. In DNA, the CDR3 is TGTGCCAGCAGCTTAGTGGAGGAGCAGTACTTC. It translates to CASSLVEEQYF.

V usage is TRBV21-1 and J usage is TRBJ2-1; the table's D call of TRBD2 was not tested on the DNA. TRBV21-1 is designated a pseudogene. This CDR3 comprises 20 residues. In nucleotides, the CDR3 is TGTGCCAGCAGCAACAAATCGGAGAAAGCAGCCGCAGCGGATTACAATGAGCAGTTCTTC. Translating it yields CASSNKSEKAAAADYNEQFF.

The rearrangement links TRBV18 to TRBJ1-1; the D is unclear. Germline V lookup: CDR1 KGHSH, CDR2 LQKENI. The CDR3 consists of 13 residues. V was cut by 0 bases and J by 5 bases, with 7 bases left in between. The chain's CDR3 is CASSPPPKTEAFF. CDR3 in DNA: TGTGCCAGCTCACCACCCCCAAAGACTGAAGCTTTCTTT.

The chain links TRBV30 to TRBJ1-2; D is unclear. CDR1 and CDR2 (germline): GTSNPN, SVGIG (reference sequence). V was clipped by 5 bases and J by 2 bases, with 12 bases between them. The CDR3 runs to 13 residues. The CDR3 nucleotides are TGTGCCTGGGGAACGATTGCCAACTATGGCTACACCTTC. This gives the protein CAWGTIANYGYTF.

J is TRBJ1-5 and V is TRBV28; 8 nucleotides match TRBD1. The CDR3 is 15 residues long. Germline assignment: CDR1 MDHEN and CDR2 SYDVKM. V was pared by 9 bases and J by 2 bases, with 9 bases of the junction left unmatched. Here the CDR3 DNA reads TGTGCCAGTGCGACAGGGGCACGCGGCAATCAGCCCCAGCATTTT. Translated: CASATGARGNQPQHF.

The rearrangement joins TRBV20-1 to TRBJ2-5; D unresolved. Germline-derived CDR1 and CDR2 are DFQATT and SNEGSKA (reference sequence). The length of the CDR3 is 11 residues. CDR3 coding DNA: TGCGGAAGGACGGTGGGAGAGACCCAGTACTTC. Its protein is CGRTVGETQYF.